This TCR beta chain was profiled in a study of blood T cells in healthy people across ages. Study results and limitations: As age increased, TCR beta diversity per million T cells fell in a roughly linear fashion.

Primers used in a second PCR of roughly 7 to 12 cycles were a sample-barcoded 5' primer and a J-beta primer mix. Each cDNA molecule was tagged by a template-switch adaptor with 12 random nucleotides. Using its own MiXCR run on the 5' RACE reads, TCRdb lists one record per CDR3 protein. Of under 1 million distinct CDR3 sequences in the sample, under 45% were seen once. This clonotype was found a few times. Its cognate antigen is unknown. The trim removed 4 bases at V and 7 bases at J, leaving 10 bases unmatched. Germline V CDR1 and CDR2: SGDLS, YYNGEE. This CDR3 region has 15 residues. This TCR derives from a man aged 60-69 years in good health. Material: blood. The rearrangement links TRBV9 to TRBJ2-4; TRBD1 matches at 8 bases. As DNA, the CDR3 is TGTGCCAGCAGCCCCAGGGGGCAGGAGTCTAACATTCAGTACTTC. Amino acid sequence: CASSPRGQESNIQYF.